These 28 T cell receptor beta chains originate from one sample sequenced in a study of regulatory T cells in long-lasting Graves disease. Construction of the TCR beta libraries employed iRepertoire HTBI primers in conjunction with Arm-PCR of CDR3 regions. TCRdb redid the calling of the multiplex PCR reads with MiXCR, one entry per CDR3 protein. Found here are hundreds of thousands of distinct CDR3 sequences, around 17% of them singletons; the top ten hold 15% to 20%. Time point defined: newly diagnosed GD, antithyroid drugs for less than 3 months. The TCR library was prepared using RNA isolated from PBMCs. The data also belong to a second study, concerning T cells in Graves' hyperthyroidism and ophthalmopathy.

The source was peripheral blood mononuclear cells (PBMCs), collected at new diagnosis, from a patient treated with antithyroid drugs. The origin of the receptors is a woman aged 30 to 39 with Graves disease.

This clonotype was picked up many times. The chain employs TRBV7-2 and TRBJ2-7, with TRBD2 matching 15 bases. Trimming at V came to 1 base and at J to 2 bases, leaving 6 bases not matched to a gene. The CDR3 contains 18 residues. Germline values: CDR1 SGHTA, CDR2 FQGNSA. For the CDR3, the DNA is TGTGCCAGCAGCTTAGTGGGACTAGCGGGAGGAAAGGCCTACGAGCAGTACTTC. Amino acid sequence: CASSLVGLAGGKAYEQYF.

In this sample, this clonotype turned up many times. The genes are TRBV2 and TRBJ1-2; D is uncertain. Germline assignment: CDR1 SNHLY and CDR2 FYNNEI. The CDR3 extends over 14 amino acids. V was clipped by 2 bases and J by 6 bases, with 13 bases between them. CDR3 sequence (DNA): TGTGCCAGCAGTGAAAATACCGAATCGAATGGCTACACCTTC. Its protein product is CASSENTESNGYTF.

This clonotype showed up many times. This chain joins TRBV28 and TRBJ1-2, with a weak D call TRBD1 (5 bases). Germline lookup yields CDR1 MDHEN and CDR2 SYDVKM. The CDR3 is 16 residues long. V dropped 3 bases and J dropped 2 bases, with 16 bases sitting between them. The CDR3 bases are TGTGCCAGCAGTTTCCAGGGAGTGGGGGGAAACTATGGCTACACCTTC. Its protein is CASSFQGVGGNYGYTF.

The rearrangement uses TRBV3-1 and TRBJ1-4; TRBD1 agrees at 7 bases. Trimming at V came to 4 bases and at J to 12 bases, leaving 17 bases not matched to a gene. Germline assignment: CDR1 LGHDT and CDR2 YNNKEL (reference sequence). The CDR3 sequence is 16 residues long. This chain's CDR3 is CASSPSWTGRVSQLFF. The CDR3 DNA is TGTGCCAGCAGCCCCTCGTGGACAGGTAGAGTCAGTCAACTGTTTTTT.

This clonotype came up many times. The chain employs TRBV5-5 and TRBJ1-1; D uncertain. Germline loops: CDR1 SGHKS, CDR2 YYEKEE (reference sequence). The CDR3 sequence is 15 residues long. V lost 5 bases and J 1 base, leaving 15 bases between the germline ends. CDR3 sequence reads: CASRVGPPANTEAFF. The CDR3 nucleotides read TGTGCCAGCAGGGTTGGCCCGCCGGCGAACACTGAAGCTTTCTTT.

This clonotype was detected a few times. A much bigger clone sits one base away, suggesting this may be a read error. The chain recombines TRBV6-1 with TRBJ1-1; no reliable D call. CDR1 is MNHNS and CDR2 is SASEGT in the germline V gene. Deletions cut 7 bases from V and 1 base from J, with 7 bases between. CDR3 length: 12 amino acids. This chain's CDR3 is CASNPANTEAFF. The CDR3 DNA reads as TGTGCCAGCAATCCAGCGAACACTGAAGCTTTCTTT.

The table lists this clonotype with many counts. The chain carries TRBV2 and TRBJ2-3; D remains unclear. This CDR3 has 12 amino acids. Trimming removed 8 bases at V and 0 bases at J, with 6 bases between. Germline V CDR1 and CDR2: SNHLY, FYNNEI. This chain's CDR3 is CASGVSTDTQYF. The CDR3 DNA sequence: TGTGCCAGCGGGGTTAGCACAGATACGCAGTATTTT.

This clonotype was seen many times. The chain couples TRBV2 to TRBJ2-3; 10 nucleotides agree with TRBD2. Per germline, CDR1 SNHLY and CDR2 FYNNEI. Trimming cost V 6 bases and J 1 base; bases outside gene matches: 4. The CDR3 consists of 15 residues. Here the CDR3 DNA reads TGTGCCAGCAGACCCACTAGCGGGGGCACAGATACGCAGTATTTT. It yields the protein CASRPTSGGTDTQYF.

There are a few counts of this clonotype. The chain links TRBV19 to TRBJ2-1, with TRBD1 as a possible D gene (6 bases). The CDR3 runs 16 residues. V lost 5 bases and J lost 8, with 22 bases in between. Per the germline V gene, CDR1 is LNHDA and CDR2 is SQIVND (reference sequence). The CDR3 coding sequence is TGTGCCAGTAGTCATAGGGGGAACAGGGTGTGGGATGAGCAGTTCTTC. Its translation is CASSHRGNRVWDEQFF.

With respect to this clonotype: This sequence may be a read error, since a much larger clone differs from it by one base. The conserved final phenylalanine or tryptophan is absent from the CDR3, which likely points to a read error. The chain carries TRBV6-9 and TRBJ2-7, with 13 bases lining up with TRBD2. This CDR3 is 15 amino acids long. Germline V gene sequence: CDR1 MNHGY, CDR2 SVAAGI. V dropped 4 bases and J dropped 3; count of bases not matched to a gene: 3. CDR3 bases: TGTGCCAGCAGTTTCTGGACTAGCGGGAGCTACGAGCAGTACCTC. As protein: CASSFWTSGSYEQYL.

This clonotype has ten or more counts. V and J are TRBV27 and TRBJ1-1, with a weak D call TRBD1 (5 bases). This CDR3 has 14 residues. V was pared by 3 bases and J by 0 bases, with 8 bases between. The germline V gene has CDR1 MNHEY and CDR2 SMNVEV (reference sequence). This CDR3 reads CASSFLGLNTEAFF. The CDR3 DNA is TGTGCCAGCAGTTTTCTGGGACTGAACACTGAAGCTTTCTTT.

This clonotype was recorded at least ten times. The chain links TRBV27 to TRBJ2-1; D unresolved. CDR1 is MNHEY, CDR2 SMNVEV, per germline (reference sequence). V lost 4 bases, J lost 2 bases, and 18 bases lay in between. The CDR3 extends over 17 amino acids. The CDR3 DNA is TGTGCCAGCAGTTCCATACCCGGTTCGAGGACCTACAATGAGCAGTTCTTC. This encodes CASSSIPGSRTYNEQFF.

This clonotype was counted at least ten times. The V call is TRBV19, the J call TRBJ2-1; maybe TRBD2 (5 bases). CDR3 length: 15 amino acids. Trimming stripped 4 bases from V and 0 bases from J, with 10 bases between. CDR1 and CDR2 (germline): LNHDA, SQIVND (reference sequence). The CDR3 sequence is CASSTLAASYNEQFF. The CDR3 region has the DNA TGTGCCAGTAGTACCCTAGCAGCCTCCTACAATGAGCAGTTCTTC. Drawing the rest from reference TRBV19 and TRBJ2-1, the complete variable domain is DGGITQSPKYLFRKEGQNVTLSCEQNLNHDAMYWYRQDPGQGLRLIYYSQIVNDFQKGDIAEGYSVSREKKESFPLTVTSAQKNPTAFYLCASSTLAASYNEQFFGPGTRLTVL.

This clonotype occurred many times. The rearrangement uses TRBV5-1 and TRBJ2-1, with a weak D call TRBD1 (5 bases). The CDR3 sequence is 13 residues long. Trimming took off 2 bases at V and 8 bases at J, with 11 bases between the two ends. The germline gives CDR1 SGHRS, CDR2 YFSETQ. CDR3 region: CASSLLQVDEQFF. CDR3 DNA: TGCGCCAGCAGCTTACTACAGGTCGATGAGCAGTTCTTC. The full variable domain, its missing parts supplied by reference TRBV5-1 and TRBJ2-1, is KAGVTQTPRYLIKTRGQQVTLSCSPISGHRSVSWYQQTPGQGLQFLFEYFSETQRNKGNFPGRFSGRQFSNSRSEMNVSTLELGDSALYLCASSLLQVDEQFFGPGTRLTVL.

Regarding this clonotype: The conserved final phenylalanine or tryptophan is absent from the CDR3, which likely points to a read error. V gene TRBV19 combines with J gene TRBJ1-5; D gene unclear. Germline V lookup: CDR1 LNHDA, CDR2 SQIVND (reference sequence). The germline V and J ends were trimmed by 6 bases and 4 bases, with 10 bases remaining between them. This CDR3 is 13 amino acids long. The CDR3: CASRDPPNQPQHL. For the CDR3, the DNA is TGTGCCAGTAGGGACCCCCCAAATCAGCCCCAGCATCTT.

This clonotype has more than one count but fewer than ten. This chain connects TRBV2 to TRBJ2-1, with a possible D match to TRBD1 (5 bases). Germline V gives CDR1 SNHLY, CDR2 FYNNEI. CDR3 length: 15 amino acids. The germline V and J ends were trimmed by 1 base and 3 bases, with 10 bases remaining between them. This CDR3 reads CASSEEGPIYNEQFF. The DNA for the CDR3 is TGTGCCAGCAGTGAAGAGGGGCCGATCTACAATGAGCAGTTCTTC.

The chain recombines TRBV7-2 with TRBJ2-1; D perhaps matches TRBD1 (5 bases). CDR3 length equals 18 residues. Germline CDR1 SGHTA, CDR2 FQGNSA. V was shortened by 2 bases and J by 0 bases, with 17 bases between the two germline ends. Written as DNA, the CDR3 is TGTGCCAGCAGCTTATCCTTTGACAGACCCATCTCCTACAATGAGCAGTTCTTC. Its translation is CASSLSFDRPISYNEQFF. Full variable domain (remainder filled in from reference TRBV7-2 and TRBJ2-1): GAGVSQSPSNKVTEKGKDVELRCDPISGHTALYWYRQSLGQGLEFLIYFQGNSAPDKSGLPSDRFSAERTGGSVSTLTIQRTQQEDSAVYLCASSLSFDRPISYNEQFFGPGTRLTVL.

The chain joins TRBV18 to TRBJ1-1; D is undetermined. The CDR3 has 13 amino acids. V lost 3 bases and J lost 1, with 6 bases in between. CDR1 and CDR2 (germline): KGHSH, LQKENI. CDR3 in amino acids: CASSPLENTEAFF. CDR3 in DNA: TGTGCCAGCTCACCTCTGGAGAACACTGAAGCTTTCTTT.

The chain links TRBV5-1 to TRBJ2-2; 9 bases match TRBD2. The CDR3 runs 13 residues. Germline V gives CDR1 SGHRS, CDR2 YFSETQ. After removal of 7 bases from V and 7 bases from J, the junction contained 5 bases not matched to a gene. DNA for the CDR3: TGCGCCAGCCGACTAGCGGAGGGCGGGGAGCTGTTTTTT. Its translation is CASRLAEGGELFF. The full variable domain, in which reference TRBV5-1 and TRBJ2-2 provide the parts outside the CDR3, is KAGVTQTPRYLIKTRGQQVTLSCSPISGHRSVSWYQQTPGQGLQFLFEYFSETQRNKGNFPGRFSGRQFSNSRSEMNVSTLELGDSALYLCASRLAEGGELFFGEGSRLTVL.

The V and J genes are TRBV28 and TRBJ1-5; D unresolved. Looked up from germline, CDR1 is MDHEN and CDR2 is SYDVKM. V shed 4 bases and J shed 3 bases, with 13 bases lying between them. This CDR3 is 15 amino acids long. CDR3 nucleotide sequence: TGTGCCAGCAGTTCAGTTTCGGGTTCCAATCAGCCCCAGCATTTT. Its protein product is CASSSVSGSNQPQHF.

The V gene is TRBV16, the J gene TRBJ1-5, with TRBD1 as a possible D gene (5 bases). The CDR3 has 14 amino acids. CDR1 KGHSY and CDR2 FQNENV come from the germline V gene. V dropped 0 bases and J dropped 9 bases, with 12 bases sitting between them. The CDR3 is CASSQSGGRLPQHF. The CDR3 nucleotides read TGTGCCAGCAGCCAATCCGGGGGAAGGTTGCCCCAGCATTTT.

The chain is built from TRBV30 and TRBJ2-2; TRBD2 matches 7 bases. The CDR3 consists of 16 residues. Germline-derived CDR1 and CDR2 are GTSNPN and SVGIG (reference sequence). The V gene end was trimmed by 0 bases and the J gene end by 2 bases; junction bases not matched to a gene: 6. CDR3 sequence reads: CAWSVSGGPNTGELFF. CDR3 in DNA: TGTGCCTGGAGTGTGTCGGGAGGACCCAACACCGGGGAGCTGTTTTTT.

The sample holds many counts of this clonotype. The J gene is TRBJ1-4, the V gene TRBV6-1; the D gene is possibly TRBD1 (5 bases). V gave up 4 bases and J gave up 8 bases, with 11 bases separating them. CDR3 length: 13 amino acids. The germline V gene has CDR1 MNHNS and CDR2 SASEGT. CDR3 sequence (DNA): TGTGCCAGCAGTGTGAGGGGAGGCGAAAAACTGTTTTTT. This gives the protein CASSVRGGEKLFF.

Many counts were recorded for this clonotype. The V gene is TRBV7-9, the J gene TRBJ2-1, with TRBD2 matching 7 bases. This CDR3 is built from 15 residues. Trimming removed 10 bases from V and 2 bases from J; junction bases left unmatched: 11. Germline V gene data show CDR1 as SEHNR and CDR2 as FQNEAQ (reference sequence). This chain's CDR3 is CATSPSGTTYNEQFF. As DNA, the CDR3 is TGTGCCACCTCCCCTAGCGGAACTACCTACAATGAGCAGTTCTTC. Complete variable domain (other parts from reference TRBV7-9 and TRBJ2-1): DTGVSQNPRHKITKRGQNVTFRCDPISEHNRLYWYRQTLGQGPEFLTYFQNEAQLEKSRLLSDRFSAERPKGSFSTLEIQRTEQGDSAMYLCATSPSGTTYNEQFFGPGTRLTVL.

V and J are TRBV20-1 and TRBJ2-7, with TRBD2 matching over 10 bases. Germline V gene data show CDR1 as DFQATT and CDR2 as SNEGSKA (reference sequence). The CDR3 length is 17 residues. Unmatched junction bases numbered 15, after V lost 3 bases and J lost 4 bases. CDR3: CSARESLIAGGRYEQYF. CDR3 coding DNA: TGCAGTGCTAGGGAATCCCTCATAGCGGGAGGCCGATACGAGCAGTACTTC.

Ten or more counts support this clonotype. The gene calls are TRBV18 and TRBJ2-5; a weak D match, TRBD1 (6 bases). Germline CDR1 and CDR2: KGHSH and LQKENI. This CDR3 region has 13 residues. V was cut by 9 bases and J by 2 bases, with 13 bases left in between. Here the CDR3 reads CASQQGTQETQYF. Written as DNA, the CDR3 is TGTGCCAGTCAACAGGGTACGCAAGAGACCCAGTACTTC.

This clonotype was seen ten or more times. The chain couples TRBV7-2 to TRBJ1-2; D gene unclear. The germline V gene encodes CDR1 SGHTA and CDR2 FQGNSA. This CDR3 region has 14 residues. V was trimmed by 3 bases and J by 8 bases, leaving 16 bases between them. In DNA form, the CDR3 reads TGTGCCAGCAGCTTGGCGGCCGGCGAGACGGGCTACACCTTC. As protein: CASSLAAGETGYTF.

J is TRBJ1-5 and V is TRBV5-4, with no clear D. There are 16 residues in the CDR3. V was trimmed by 4 bases and J by 5 bases, leaving 19 bases between them. Per germline, CDR1 SGHNT and CDR2 YYREEE (reference sequence). In DNA, the CDR3 is TGTGCCAGCAGCCCTCAACCTCTGTCCTTCGATCAGCCCCAGCATTTT. It is translated as CASSPQPLSFDQPQHF. Complete variable domain (other parts from reference TRBV5-4 and TRBJ1-5): ETGVTQSPTHLIKTRGQQVTLRCSSQSGHNTVSWYQQALGQGPQFIFQYYREEENGRGNFPPRFSGLQFPNYSSELNVNALELDDSALYLCASSPQPLSFDQPQHFGDGTRLSIL.